Listed below are T cell receptor beta chains from one sample, sequenced in a study of PD-1 blockade in classical Hodgkin lymphoma. TCRdb's copy holds only in-frame clones and misses some; the assay was immunoSEQ multiplex PCR. The sample holds roughly 12,000 clones, approximately 84% seen once. Source: peripheral blood mononuclear cells (PBMCs), taken at baseline. The receptors shown here come from a human donor with classical Hodgkin lymphoma. CDR3s include the opening cysteine and the closing phenylalanine or tryptophan. The D gene is left open where the match is weak. Not every row has a clone size; where given, it reads once, few, many or a size class.

.	few	TRBV2	TRBJ2-7	CASSEGGAYEQYF	TGTGCCAGCAGTGAGGGCGGGGCCTACGAGCAGTACTTC
TRBD2	.	TRBV28	TRBJ2-3	CASSYIAGGRPDTQYF	TGTGCCAGCAGTTATATAGCGGGGGGCAGGCCAGATACGCAGTATTTT
TRBD1	.	TRBV2	TRBJ1-2	CASNIRTGRAHGYTF	TGTGCCAGCAATATTAGGACAGGGAGAGCCCATGGCTACACCTTC
.	.	TRBV20-1	TRBJ2-1	CSATNFNEQFF	TGCAGTGCCACCAACTTTAATGAGCAGTTCTTC
.	.	TRBV6-5	TRBJ2-7	CASSNRRGASYEQYF	TGTGCCAGCAGCAACCGTCGGGGGGCCTCCTACGAGCAGTACTTC
.	.	TRBV5-8	TRBJ2-3	CASSANVGGTDTQYF	TGTGCCAGCAGTGCGAACGTTGGAGGCACAGATACGCAGTATTTT
.	.	TRBV11-2	TRBJ2-1	CASSLANEQFF	TGTGCCAGCAGCTTGGCTAATGAGCAGTTCTTC
.	few	TRBV29-1	TRBJ1-1	CSARTDRYTEAFF	TGCAGCGCCCGGACAGATAGGTACACTGAAGCTTTCTTT
.	.	TRBV11-3	TRBJ1-3	CASSLVLSPGFGNTIYF	TGTGCCAGCAGCTTAGTATTGAGCCCAGGGTTCGGAAACACCATATATTTT
.	.	TRBV5-1	TRBJ2-1	CASRSGPGDYNEQFF	TGCGCCAGCAGGTCCGGCCCGGGAGACTACAATGAGCAGTTCTTC
.	.	TRBV19	TRBJ1-1	CASSIPMEEAFF	TGTGCCAGTAGTATCCCCATGGAAGAAGCTTTCTTT
TRBD2	.	TRBV9	TRBJ2-2	CASTTRTGILAGGPGSPGELFF	TGTGCCAGCACCACTAGGACGGGTATCTTAGCGGGGGGGCCAGGTTCCCCCGGGGAGCTGTTTTTT
TRBD1	once	TRBV5-4	TRBJ2-5	CASKTWGDRGTQYF	TGTGCCAGCAAAACCTGGGGGGACAGGGGGACCCAGTACTTC
.	.	TRBV9	TRBJ1-1	CASSSAPQTGNTEAFF	TGTGCCAGCAGCTCCGCACCTCAAACAGGGAACACTGAAGCTTTCTTT
.	.	TRBV5-1	TRBJ2-5	CASSLSQTETQYF	TGCGCCAGCAGCTTGAGCCAGACAGAGACCCAGTACTTC
TRBD1	few	TRBV19	TRBJ1-5	CASSILPGQSSNQPQHF	TGTGCCAGTAGTATACTACCGGGACAGTCCAGCAATCAGCCCCAGCATTTT
.	few	TRBV6-1	TRBJ1-3	CASSNGQGNTIYF	TGTGCCAGCAGTAATGGACAGGGAAACACCATATATTTT
.	.	TRBV19	TRBJ2-5	CASSVGARETQYF	TGTGCCAGTAGTGTCGGGGCTAGGGAGACCCAGTACTTC
.	few	TRBV10-1	TRBJ2-7	CASSEFAFSYEQYF	TGCGCCAGCAGTGAGTTTGCTTTCTCCTACGAGCAGTACTTC
.	.	TRBV18	TRBJ1-2	CASSPSQFTNYGYTF	TGTGCCAGCTCACCGTCACAGTTCACTAACTATGGCTACACCTTC
.	.	TRBV30	TRBJ1-2	CAWSVPRSGGYTF	TGTGCCTGGAGTGTACCCAGGTCGGGAGGCTACACCTTC
.	.	TRBV11-3	TRBJ2-7	CASSRAFEATSYEQYF	TGTGCCAGCAGCCGTGCGTTCGAGGCGACGTCCTACGAGCAGTACTTC
TRBD2	.	TRBV5-6	TRBJ2-7	CASSLVAGGSGEQYF	TGTGCCAGCAGCTTGGTTGCGGGGGGTTCTGGCGAGCAGTACTTC
.	.	TRBV6-5	TRBJ1-3	CASSYRGNGNTIYF	TGTGCCAGCAGTTACCGGGGTAATGGAAACACCATATATTTT
.	.	TRBV25-1	TRBJ2-7	CASLGRVPYAQYF	TGTGCCAGCCTCGGCAGGGTCCCGTACGCGCAGTACTTC
TRBD1	.	TRBV15	TRBJ2-2	CATSRDRGTGELFF	TGTGCCACCAGCAGGGACAGGGGAACCGGGGAGCTGTTTTTT
.	.	TRBV7-9	TRBJ2-2	CASSLSGSLNTGELFF	TGTGCCAGCAGCTTAAGCGGGTCCCTGAACACCGGGGAGCTGTTTTTT
.	once	TRBV6-5	TRBJ1-2	CASFRAGDGYTF	TGTGCCAGTTTTCGGGCAGGGGATGGCTACACCTTC
.	.	TRBV29-1	TRBJ2-3	CSVDPKQGRRGTDTQYF	TGCAGCGTTGATCCCAAACAGGGCAGAAGGGGCACAGATACGCAGTATTTT
.	.	TRBV9	TRBJ1-3	CASSVNRAGNTIYF	TGTGCCAGCAGCGTAAACAGGGCAGGAAACACCATATATTTT
.	.	TRBV2	TRBJ1-3	CASSGTTGNTIYF	TGTGCCAGCTCCGGGACAACTGGAAACACCATATATTTT
.	.	TRBV14	TRBJ2-7	CASSQGSGAGYEQYF	TGTGCCAGCAGCCAAGGTTCCGGAGCTGGCTACGAGCAGTACTTC
.	.	TRBV21-1	TRBJ2-7	CASSKGYRLFHSYEQYF	TGTGCCAGCAGCAAAGGGTACCGCCTTTTTCACTCCTACGAGCAGTACTTC
TRBD1	.	TRBV27	TRBJ1-2	CASSQGQGARGYTF	TGTGCCAGCAGTCAAGGACAGGGGGCTAGGGGCTACACCTTC
TRBD1	.	TRBV7-2	TRBJ2-4	CASSFQGALVNIQYF	TGTGCCAGCAGCTTCCAGGGGGCCCTAGTAAACATTCAGTACTTC
TRBD2	once	TRBV5-6	TRBJ2-1	CASSFGLAGGVYNEQFF	TGTGCCAGCAGCTTCGGACTAGCGGGAGGGGTCTACAATGAGCAGTTCTTC
.	.	TRBV7-9	TRBJ2-7	CASSSPPTPSEQYF	TGTGCCAGCAGCTCGCCGCCTACACCCTCCGAGCAGTACTTC
.	.	TRBV28	TRBJ2-5	CASRDMQETQYF	TGTGCCAGCAGGGATATGCAAGAGACCCAGTACTTC
TRBD1	.	TRBV27	TRBJ2-7	CASSLLNRGRRIAYEQYF	TGTGCCAGCAGTTTATTGAACAGGGGAAGGAGGATAGCCTACGAGCAGTACTTC
TRBD1	.	TRBV4-1	TRBJ2-4	CASSQLQGVAKNIQYF	TGCGCCAGCAGCCAATTACAGGGGGTAGCCAAAAACATTCAGTACTTC
.	.	TRBV9	TRBJ2-1	CASSVARNNEQFF	TGTGCCAGCAGCGTAGCCCGGAACAATGAGCAGTTCTTC
.	.	TRBV6-5	TRBJ1-1	CASSYGAGANTEAFF	TGTGCCAGCAGTTACGGCGCAGGGGCGAACACTGAAGCTTTCTTT
TRBD1	.	TRBV29-1	TRBJ2-1	CSVIGQGIGEQFF	TGCAGCGTTATTGGACAGGGGATAGGTGAGCAGTTCTTC
TRBD1	few	TRBV7-3	TRBJ1-2	CASSASGTGSYGYTF	TGTGCCAGCAGCGCCTCCGGGACAGGGTCCTATGGCTACACCTTC
.	.	TRBV5-6	TRBJ2-7	CASSLANGARHYEQYF	TGTGCCAGCAGCTTGGCCAACGGGGCGCGCCACTACGAGCAGTACTTC
.	.	TRBV7-3	TRBJ2-3	CASSSRGTSTDTQYF	TGTGCCAGCAGTTCGCGGGGAACCAGCACAGATACGCAGTATTTT
TRBD2	.	TRBV7-3	TRBJ2-1	CASSLSLASGRNEQFF	TGTGCCAGCAGCTTAAGTTTGGCTAGCGGGAGAAATGAGCAGTTCTTC
.	.	TRBV12-5	TRBJ1-2	CASGPGLYGYTF	TGTGCTAGTGGCCCGGGGCTCTATGGCTACACCTTC
.	.	TRBV30	TRBJ1-3	CAWSVRGGGGYTIYF	TGTGCCTGGAGTGTACGTGGGGGGGGAGGCTACACCATATATTTT
.	.	TRBV21-1	TRBJ2-7	CASSKRNGSYEQYF	TGTGCCAGCAGCAAAAGGAACGGTTCATACGAGCAGTACTTC